This TCR beta chain was identified in a study of cytomegalovirus exposure and HLA in healthy donors. Study observations and caveats: Being productive about 90% or about 30% of the time was typical of most TCR beta V segments in an earlier analysis. It was likely that a cluster of highly shared sequence variants was a sequencing artifact. Among TCR beta chains of equal frequency, HLA-associated ones were more clonally expanded in a later analysis. Being indistinguishable, some V segments were excluded, TRBV6-2 and TRBV6-3 among them.

Of note for this clone: Its target is unknown.

The PCR employed 60 Vbeta primers together with 13 Jbeta primers. Produced via immunoSEQ multiplex PCR; TCRdb's table is partial and in-frame only. Here the sample spans about 140,000 clones, around 73% being singletons. The V and J ends lost 3 bases and 3 bases, in that order; junction bases with no gene match: 7. CDR3 length: 15 amino acids. Per the germline V gene, CDR1 is SEHNR and CDR2 is FQNEAQ (reference sequence). The sample comprised PBMCs. V gene TRBV7-9 combines with J gene TRBJ1-2; 7 bases match TRBD1. The origin of this receptor is a female donor in good health and CMV-seronegative. The CDR3 DNA reads TGTGCCAGCAGCTTCCCGACAGGGACCCACTATGGCTACACCTTC. As protein: CASSFPTGTHYGYTF. Full variable domain (missing parts from reference TRBV7-9 and TRBJ1-2): DTGVSQNPRHKITKRGQNVTFRCDPISEHNRLYWYRQTLGQGPEFLTYFQNEAQLEKSRLLSDRFSAERPKGSFSTLEIQRTEQGDSAMYLCASSFPTGTHYGYTFGSGTRLTVV.